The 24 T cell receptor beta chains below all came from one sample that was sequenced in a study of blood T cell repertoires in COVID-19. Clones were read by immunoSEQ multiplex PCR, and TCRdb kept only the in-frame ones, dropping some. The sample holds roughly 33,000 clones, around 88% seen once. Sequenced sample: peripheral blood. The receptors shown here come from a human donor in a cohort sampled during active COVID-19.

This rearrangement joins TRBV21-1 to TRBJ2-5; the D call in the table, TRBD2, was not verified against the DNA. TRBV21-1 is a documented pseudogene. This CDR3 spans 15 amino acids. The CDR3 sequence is CASSIGSGSQETQYF. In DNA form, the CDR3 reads TGTGCCAGCAGCATAGGATCGGGTTCCCAAGAGACCCAGTACTTC.

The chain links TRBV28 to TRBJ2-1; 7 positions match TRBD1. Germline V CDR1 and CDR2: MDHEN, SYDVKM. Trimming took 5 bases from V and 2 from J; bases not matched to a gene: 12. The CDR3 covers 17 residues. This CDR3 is CASSLSTGPVAYNEQFF. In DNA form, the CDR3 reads TGTGCCAGCAGTCTCTCGACAGGGCCGGTTGCCTACAATGAGCAGTTCTTC. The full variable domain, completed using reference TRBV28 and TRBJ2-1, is DVKVTQSSRYLVKRTGEKVFLECVQDMDHENMFWYRQDPGLGLRLIYFSYDVKMKEKGDIPEGYSVSREKKERFSLILESASTNQTSMYLCASSLSTGPVAYNEQFFGPGTRLTVL.

CDR3 nucleotides: TGTGCCAGTAGTATAGCCATTATTTTCGGTCAGACTAGCACAGATACGCAGTATTTT. It yields the protein CASSIAIIFGQTSTDTQYF. The chain couples TRBV19 to TRBJ2-3; D call uncertain. This CDR3 comprises 19 residues. Trimming shortened V by 1 base and J by 0 bases, and 20 bases separated the two germline ends. Germline-derived CDR1 and CDR2 are LNHDA and SQIVND (reference sequence).

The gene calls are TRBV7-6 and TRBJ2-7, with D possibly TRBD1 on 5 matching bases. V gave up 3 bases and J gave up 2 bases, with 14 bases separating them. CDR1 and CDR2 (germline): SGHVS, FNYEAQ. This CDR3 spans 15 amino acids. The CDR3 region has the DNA TGTGCCAGCAGCTTGGGGATAACAGGTCCCTACGAGCAGTACTTC. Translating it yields CASSLGITGPYEQYF.

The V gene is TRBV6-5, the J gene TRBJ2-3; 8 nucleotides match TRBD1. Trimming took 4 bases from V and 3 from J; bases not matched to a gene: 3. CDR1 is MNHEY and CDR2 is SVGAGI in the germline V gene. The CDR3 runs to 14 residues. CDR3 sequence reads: CASSSQGGTDTQYF. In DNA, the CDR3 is TGTGCCAGCAGTTCACAGGGGGGAACAGATACGCAGTATTTT.

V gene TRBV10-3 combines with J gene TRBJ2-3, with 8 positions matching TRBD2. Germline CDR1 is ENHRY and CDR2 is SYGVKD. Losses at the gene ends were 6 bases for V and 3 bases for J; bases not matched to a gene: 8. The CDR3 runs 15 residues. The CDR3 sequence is CAISEPGLGTDTQYF. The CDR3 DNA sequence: TGTGCCATCAGCGAGCCGGGACTAGGAACAGATACGCAGTATTTT.

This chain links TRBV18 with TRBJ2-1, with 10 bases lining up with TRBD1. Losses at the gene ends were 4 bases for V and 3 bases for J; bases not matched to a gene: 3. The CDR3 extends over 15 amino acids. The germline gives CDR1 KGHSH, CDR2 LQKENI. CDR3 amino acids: CASSRGTGDYNEQFF. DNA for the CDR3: TGTGCCAGCTCACGAGGGACAGGGGACTACAATGAGCAGTTCTTC.

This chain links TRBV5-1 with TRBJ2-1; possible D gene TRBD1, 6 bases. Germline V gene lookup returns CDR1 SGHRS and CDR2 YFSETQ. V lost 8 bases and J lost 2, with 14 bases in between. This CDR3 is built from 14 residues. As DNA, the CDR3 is TGCGCCAGTACGGGACAAGGGGCCTACAATGAGCAGTTCTTC. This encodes CASTGQGAYNEQFF.

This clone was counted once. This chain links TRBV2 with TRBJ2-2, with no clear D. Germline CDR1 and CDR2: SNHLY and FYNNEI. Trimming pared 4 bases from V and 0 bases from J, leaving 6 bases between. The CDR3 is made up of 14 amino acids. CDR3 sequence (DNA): TGTGCCAGCAGTGGCGTCGCGAACACCGGGGAGCTGTTTTTT. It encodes CASSGVANTGELFF.

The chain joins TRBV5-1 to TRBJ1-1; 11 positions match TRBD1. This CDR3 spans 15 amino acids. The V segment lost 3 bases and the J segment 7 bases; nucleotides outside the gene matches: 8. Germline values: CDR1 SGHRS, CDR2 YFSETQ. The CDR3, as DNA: TGCGCCAGCAGCTCTTTGGGACAGGGGGGACGTGAAGCTTTCTTT. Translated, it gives CASSSLGQGGREAFF.

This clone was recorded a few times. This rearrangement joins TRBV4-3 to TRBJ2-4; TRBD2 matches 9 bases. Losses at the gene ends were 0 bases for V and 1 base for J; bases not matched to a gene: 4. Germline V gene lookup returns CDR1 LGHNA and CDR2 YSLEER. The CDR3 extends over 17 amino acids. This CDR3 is CASSQDVAGEAKNIQYF. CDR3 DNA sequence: TGCGCCAGCAGCCAAGATGTAGCGGGAGAGGCCAAAAACATTCAGTACTTC.

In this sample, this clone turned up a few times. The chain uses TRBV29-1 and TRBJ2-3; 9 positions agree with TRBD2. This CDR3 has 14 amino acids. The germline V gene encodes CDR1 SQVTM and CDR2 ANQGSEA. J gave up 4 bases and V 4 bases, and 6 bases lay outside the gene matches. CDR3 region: CSVGVAGVSDTQYF. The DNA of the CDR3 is TGCAGCGTTGGGGTAGCGGGAGTGTCAGATACGCAGTATTTT.

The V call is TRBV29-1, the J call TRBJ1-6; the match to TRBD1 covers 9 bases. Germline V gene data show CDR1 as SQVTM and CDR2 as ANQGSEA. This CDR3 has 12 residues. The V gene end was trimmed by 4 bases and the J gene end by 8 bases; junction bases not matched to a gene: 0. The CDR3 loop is CSVGDRDSPLHF. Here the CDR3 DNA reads TGCAGCGTTGGGGACAGGGATTCACCCCTCCACTTT.

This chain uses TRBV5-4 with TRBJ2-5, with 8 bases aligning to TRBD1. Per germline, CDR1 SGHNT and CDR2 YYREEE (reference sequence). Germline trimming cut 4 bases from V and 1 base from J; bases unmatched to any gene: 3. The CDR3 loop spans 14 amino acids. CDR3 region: CASSRQGSQETQYF. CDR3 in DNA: TGTGCCAGCAGCCGACAGGGGAGCCAAGAGACCCAGTACTTC.

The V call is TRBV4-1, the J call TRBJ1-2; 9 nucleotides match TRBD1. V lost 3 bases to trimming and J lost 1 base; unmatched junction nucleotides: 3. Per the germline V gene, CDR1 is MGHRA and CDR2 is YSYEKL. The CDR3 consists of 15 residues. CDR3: CASSQTGGVNYGYTF. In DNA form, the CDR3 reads TGCGCCAGCAGCCAGACAGGGGGGGTTAACTATGGCTACACCTTC.

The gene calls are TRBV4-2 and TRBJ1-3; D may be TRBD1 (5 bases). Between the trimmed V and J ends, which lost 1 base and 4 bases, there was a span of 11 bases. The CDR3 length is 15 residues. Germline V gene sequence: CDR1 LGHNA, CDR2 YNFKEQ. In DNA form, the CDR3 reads TGTGCCAGCAGCCAAGCCTCGGGGGTCGGAAACACCATATATTTT. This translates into CASSQASGVGNTIYF.

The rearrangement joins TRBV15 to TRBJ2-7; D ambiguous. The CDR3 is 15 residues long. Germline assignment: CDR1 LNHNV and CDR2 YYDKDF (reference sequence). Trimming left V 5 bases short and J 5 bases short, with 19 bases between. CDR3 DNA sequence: TGTGCCACCAGCCGCTCCGGATCTGGGCGCAACGAGCAGTACTTC. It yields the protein CATSRSGSGRNEQYF.

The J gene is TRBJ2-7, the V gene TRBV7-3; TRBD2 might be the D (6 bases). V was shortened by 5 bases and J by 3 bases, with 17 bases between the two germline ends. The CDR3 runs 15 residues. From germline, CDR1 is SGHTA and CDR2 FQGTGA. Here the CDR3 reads CASSTGAGSLYEQYF. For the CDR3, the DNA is TGTGCCAGCAGCACTGGAGCGGGTTCCCTCTACGAGCAGTACTTC.

CDR3 in DNA: TGTGCCAGCAGCCGGGGTTCTTACACTGAAGCTTTCTTT. It translates to CASSRGSYTEAFF. The gene calls are TRBV12-3 or TRBV12-4 and TRBJ1-1, with no clear D. V lost 6 bases and J lost 3, with 11 bases in between. The CDR3 has 13 residues.

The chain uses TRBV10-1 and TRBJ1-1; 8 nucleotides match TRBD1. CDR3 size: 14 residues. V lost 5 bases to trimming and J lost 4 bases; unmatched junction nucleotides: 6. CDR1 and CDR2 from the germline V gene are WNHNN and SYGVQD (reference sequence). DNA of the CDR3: TGCGCCAGCAGTTTGGACAGGGTGGGCACTGAAGCTTTCTTT. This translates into CASSLDRVGTEAFF.

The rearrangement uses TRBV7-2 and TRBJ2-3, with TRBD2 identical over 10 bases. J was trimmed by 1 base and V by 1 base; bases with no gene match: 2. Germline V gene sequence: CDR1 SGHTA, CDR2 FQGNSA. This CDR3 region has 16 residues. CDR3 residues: CASSLGTSGGTDTQYF. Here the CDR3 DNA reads TGTGCCAGCAGCTTAGGGACTAGCGGAGGCACAGATACGCAGTATTTT.

CDR3 residues: CASSLQGTTYNEQFF. CDR3 in DNA: TGTGCCAGCAGCTTACAGGGGACGACCTACAATGAGCAGTTCTTC. The gene calls are TRBV7-2 and TRBJ2-1; a weak D match, TRBD1 (6 bases). The V and J ends lost 2 bases and 2 bases respectively, with 10 bases between them. The CDR3 is 15 amino acids. Germline V gives CDR1 SGHTA, CDR2 FQGNSA.

The DNA for the CDR3 is TGTGCCAGCTCACGAAGCGGGACGGGGAGGGAAAACATTCAGTACTTC. Translated: CASSRSGTGRENIQYF. V usage is TRBV18 and J usage is TRBJ2-4; 7 nucleotides align to TRBD2. Germline CDR1 and CDR2: KGHSH and LQKENI. CDR3 size: 16 residues. Losses at the gene ends were 4 bases for V and 5 bases for J; bases not matched to a gene: 11.

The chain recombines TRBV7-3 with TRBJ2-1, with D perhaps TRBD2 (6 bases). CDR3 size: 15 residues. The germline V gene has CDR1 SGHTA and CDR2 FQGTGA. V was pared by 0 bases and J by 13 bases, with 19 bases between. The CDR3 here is CASSLTGGDPNRQFF. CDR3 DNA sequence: TGTGCCAGCAGCTTAACGGGGGGAGACCCCAACCGACAGTTCTTC.